The rows below give T cell receptor beta chains drawn from one sample of a study of blood T cell repertoires in COVID-19. Profiled with immunoSEQ multiplex PCR; TCRdb holds only in-frame clones, not every one. The sample lists approximately 500,000 clones; nearly 90% were seen once. Sequenced sample: peripheral blood. Receptors originate from a man aged 18-30 years with COVID-19, enrolled during active disease. Both conserved end residues are part of each CDR3. D genes are given only for firm matches. Size is stated for part of the rows, as once, few or many counts, or as a class when the clone is expanded.

NA,TRBV5-1,TRBJ2-7,NA,CASSLTRDLAYEQYF,TGCGCCAGCAGCTTGACTAGGGACTTGGCCTACGAGCAGTACTTC
NA,TRBV10-3,TRBJ1-4,NA,CAIILQASIEKLFF,TGTGCCATCATATTGCAGGCTTCCATCGAAAAACTGTTTTTT
NA,TRBV9,TRBJ2-1,NA,CASSAAPGGRSYNEQFF,TGTGCCAGCAGCGCGGCCCCCGGGGGGCGCTCCTACAATGAGCAGTTCTTC
TRBD1,TRBV9,TRBJ1-2,NA,CASSPSGQGNYGYTF,TGTGCCAGCAGCCCTAGTGGACAGGGGAACTATGGCTACACCTTC
TRBD2,TRBV7-2,TRBJ2-1,NA,CASSLASGGPGNEQFF,TGTGCCAGCAGCTTAGCCAGCGGGGGACCGGGGAATGAGCAGTTCTTC
NA,TRBV5-8,TRBJ2-3,once,CASSLGVSTDTQYF,TGTGCCAGCAGCTTGGGAGTCAGCACAGATACGCAGTATTTT
TRBD1,TRBV3-1/TRBV3-2,TRBJ1-1,NA,CASSPTHSGGNTEAFF,TGTGCCAGCAGCCCGACTCATTCAGGGGGGAACACTGAAGCTTTCTTT
NA,TRBV2,TRBJ2-7,NA,CASSGHRVGEQYF,TGTGCCAGCAGTGGCCACCGGGTAGGCGAGCAGTACTTC
NA,TRBV7-8,TRBJ2-7,NA,CASTPGGQGEQYF,TGTGCCAGCACACCCGGGGGGCAGGGCGAGCAGTACTTC
TRBD1,TRBV7-9,TRBJ1-2,NA,CASSLVVRGDYGYTF,TGTGCCAGCAGCTTAGTGGTCAGGGGGGACTATGGCTACACCTTC